Listed here is a single TCR beta chain. Its antigen is as yet unknown. Treatment denoted: oral pan-JAK inhibitor, 5-10 mg twice daily. As the sequencing template, cDNA was produced by extracting RNA and reverse transcribing it. This table comes from immunoSEQ multiplex PCR, and its TCRdb copy is limited to in-frame clones, with some not included. The data contain over 150,000 clones, around 60% of them seen just once; the ten biggest clones take up approximately 12%. This record belongs to a study of CD8+ T cells in alopecia areata. Whole-study context: Scoring treated patients' severity relied on the percentage of scalp area affected. General study points: Among the top 100, expanded CD8+ clones, as well as scalp clonality, were significantly decreased by tofacitinib.

The starting material was CD8+ T cells sorted from blood, obtained at week 24, from a patient treated with tofacitinib. This receptor was taken from a human donor with alopecia areata.

CDR3: CASSQGRVSNQPQHF. In DNA form, the CDR3 reads TGCGCCAGCAGCCAAGGAAGAGTTAGCAATCAGCCCCAGCATTTT. This chain joins TRBV4-1 and TRBJ1-5; D remains ambiguous. The CDR3 runs 15 residues. The V gene's germline CDR1 is MGHRA and CDR2 YSYEKL. V dropped 1 base and J dropped 0 bases, with 7 bases sitting between them.